The T cell receptor (beta chain) described here comes from a study of blood T cell repertoires in COVID-19. Germline CDR1 and CDR2: MNHEY and SVGAGI. Trimming took 5 bases from V and 0 from J, leaving 13 bases between them. This CDR3 spans 15 amino acids. Original methodology: Reference gene primers were amplified, and this amplification served to estimate nucleated cell counts. TCRdb's table, derived via immunoSEQ multiplex PCR, lists solely in-frame clones and lacks some. V and J calls plus clone size are reproduced from that table; the DNA served to infer D and trimming. Counted here are 200,000 or so clones, about nine tenths occurring once; the ten biggest clones make up roughly 4.1%.

This receptor was identified in a man aged 45-60 years with acute or convalescent COVID-19. This sequence joins TRBV6-5 and TRBJ1-2; D might be TRBD1 (6 bases). Sample: peripheral blood. The CDR3 region is CASSKGDTSNYGYTF. The CDR3 DNA reads TGTGCCAGCAGTAAGGGGGACACCTCTAACTATGGCTACACCTTC.